The next 17 T cell receptor beta chains were all read from a single sample in a study of regulatory T cells in long-lasting Graves disease (dated by TCRdb to the early 2020s). This specimen's time point label, per the study, means: newly diagnosed GD, antithyroid drugs for less than 3 months. For both TCR sequencing and RNA sequencing, RNA was extracted from PBMCs in TRIzol. Libraries came from multiplex PCR. The sample was run on an Illumina HiSeq 4000. CDR3 regions were amplified by Arm-PCR with iRepertoire HTBI primers to construct TCR beta libraries. TCRdb cleaned the public reads at Q25 with fastp, built clones with MiXCR and kept in-frame beta chains. Under each unique CDR3 protein, matching rows form one entry showing the most common genes and DNA. The sample data list around 400,000 distinct CDR3 sequences, and roughly a sixth of these were observed just once. The ten largest clones take up 22% of the sample.

The starting material was peripheral blood mononuclear cells (PBMCs), obtained at new diagnosis, from a patient treated with antithyroid drugs. These receptors came from a female donor with Graves disease.

This clonotype occurred a few times. V is TRBV6-2 or TRBV6-3 and J is TRBJ2-1; 8 bases match TRBD1. CDR1 is MNHEY, CDR2 SVGEGT, per germline. V lost 2 bases and J lost 10; bases outside the gene matches: 7. This CDR3 comprises 14 residues. CDR3 in amino acids: CASSYVGQGGEQFF. The CDR3 DNA is TGTGCCAGCAGTTACGTTGGACAGGGCGGGGAGCAGTTCTTC.

This clonotype was counted ten times or more. Its ends do not fully match the called genes, so a read error is possible. The chain links TRBV11-2 to TRBJ2-1; D gene ambiguous. Germline-derived CDR1 and CDR2 are SGHAT and FQNNGV. This CDR3 has 15 residues. The CDR3 DNA follows: TGTGCCGGCAGCTTAGATCCCGGCAACCCCAATGAGCAGTTCTTC. It is translated as CAGSLDPGNPNEQFF.

At least ten counts were recorded for this clonotype. V usage is TRBV6-1 and J usage is TRBJ1-5; D not resolved. The CDR3 covers 12 residues. V lost 7 bases, J lost 3 bases, and 7 bases lay in between. The germline V gene encodes CDR1 MNHNS and CDR2 SASEGT. The CDR3 sequence is CASTRPNQPQHF. In DNA form, the CDR3 reads TGTGCCAGCACAAGACCCAATCAGCCCCAGCATTTT.

The chain couples TRBV6-5 to TRBJ2-7, with D unresolved. V lost 0 bases, J lost 7 bases, and 19 bases lay in between. The CDR3 length is 16 residues. CDR1 MNHEY and CDR2 SVGAGI come from the germline V gene. CDR3 in amino acids: CASSYSKADPLGEQYF. The CDR3 coding sequence is TGTGCCAGCAGTTACTCGAAGGCGGACCCGTTAGGGGAGCAGTACTTC.

This clonotype was counted ten times or more. This chain joins TRBV27 and TRBJ1-1; D call uncertain. CDR3 size: 13 residues. V was pared by 3 bases and J by 3 bases, with 8 bases between. The germline V gene encodes CDR1 MNHEY and CDR2 SMNVEV (reference sequence). The CDR3 is CASSFMRDTEAFF. The CDR3, as DNA: TGTGCCAGCAGTTTCATGCGGGACACTGAAGCTTTCTTT.

This clonotype was seen at least ten times. The V gene is TRBV13, the J gene TRBJ1-2; the D gene is possibly TRBD1 (5 bases). The V end was cut by 5 bases, the J end by 6 bases, with 19 bases between. Germline assignment: CDR1 PRHDT and CDR2 FYEKMQ (reference sequence). The CDR3 runs to 15 residues. The CDR3: CASSGGWGSTDGYTF. DNA of the CDR3: TGTGCCAGCAGCGGTGGTTGGGGCAGCACCGATGGCTACACCTTC.

This clonotype was found many times. This rearrangement joins TRBV27 to TRBJ2-2; 8 bases are shared with TRBD2. The CDR3 has 16 amino acids. Looked up from germline, CDR1 is MNHEY and CDR2 is SMNVEV (reference sequence). The V segment lost 5 bases and the J segment 6 bases; nucleotides outside the gene matches: 11. Here the CDR3 reads CASSMVIAGWAGELFF. CDR3 in DNA: TGTGCCAGCAGTATGGTGATAGCGGGGTGGGCCGGGGAGCTGTTTTTT.

This clonotype was recorded once. The V call is TRBV4-1, the J call TRBJ1-1; D is possibly TRBD1 (5 bases). Trimming left V 0 bases short and J 4 bases short, with 12 bases between. The CDR3 length is 15 residues. The germline V gene has CDR1 MGHRA and CDR2 YSYEKL. Here the CDR3 reads CASSQDRAGLTEAFF. The CDR3 coding sequence is TGCGCCAGCAGCCAAGACAGGGCCGGACTCACTGAAGCTTTCTTT.

This clonotype was counted many times. The chain employs TRBV7-3 and TRBJ2-4, with no clear D. CDR1 SGHTA and CDR2 FQGTGA come from the germline V gene. Deletions cut 3 bases from V and 1 base from J, with 13 bases between. The CDR3 spans 16 residues. The CDR3 coding sequence is TGTGCCAGCAGCTTTAGCTCCCCGGAGGCCAAAAACATTCAGTACTTC. This encodes CASSFSSPEAKNIQYF.

This clonotype came up many times. The chain carries TRBV7-2 and TRBJ2-5; TRBD2 is a possible D gene (7 bases). The CDR3 loop spans 13 amino acids. V lost 10 bases to trimming and J lost 0 bases, with 12 bases between them. Germline lookup yields CDR1 SGHTA and CDR2 FQGNSA. The CDR3 loop reads CATAGAYQETQYF. The CDR3 DNA follows: TGTGCCACTGCGGGGGCGTACCAAGAGACCCAGTACTTC.

This clonotype was found a few times. This CDR3 is CASSPLPPRDSSYEQYF. CDR3 coding DNA: TGTGCCAGCAGTCCGCTCCCCCCCCGGGACAGCTCCTACGAGCAGTACTTC. The chain employs TRBV27 and TRBJ2-7; 7 nucleotides align to TRBD1. J was trimmed by 0 bases and V by 5 bases; bases with no gene match: 13. This CDR3 has 17 residues. Per germline, CDR1 MNHEY and CDR2 SMNVEV (reference sequence).

The table lists this clonotype with many counts. This chain joins TRBV5-5 and TRBJ2-5; D unclear. V lost 4 bases to trimming and J lost 5 bases, with 15 bases between them. Germline V gene lookup returns CDR1 SGHKS and CDR2 YYEKEE (reference sequence). CDR3 length equals 14 residues. CDR3 residues: CASSAVNSWETQYF. In nucleotides, the CDR3 is TGTGCCAGCAGCGCAGTAAACAGTTGGGAGACCCAGTACTTC.

At least ten counts were recorded for this clonotype. The chain couples TRBV28 to TRBJ2-7; 9 nucleotides line up with TRBD1. J was trimmed by 5 bases and V by 6 bases; bases with no gene match: 11. Looked up from germline, CDR1 is MDHEN and CDR2 is SYDVKM. The CDR3 totals 15 residues. CDR3 protein: CASRPGDREAHEQYF. CDR3 nucleotides: TGTGCCAGCAGACCCGGGGACAGGGAGGCCCACGAGCAGTACTTC.

This clonotype came up many times. The chain uses TRBV7-2 and TRBJ2-7, with a possible D match to TRBD1 (5 bases). CDR3 length equals 14 residues. CDR1 is SGHTA, CDR2 FQGNSA, per germline. V lost 3 bases and J 0 bases, leaving 9 bases between the germline ends. This CDR3 reads CASSLDMSSYEQYF. CDR3 DNA sequence: TGTGCCAGCAGCTTGGACATGAGCTCCTACGAGCAGTACTTC.

The chain links TRBV14 to TRBJ2-1; TRBD2 aligns across 7 bases. This CDR3 spans 13 amino acids. The germline gives CDR1 SGHDN, CDR2 FVKESK. The trim removed 3 bases at V and 9 bases at J, leaving 5 bases unmatched. The CDR3 DNA reads as TGTGCCAGCAGCCACGGAGGGACTACTGAGCAGTTCTTC. This encodes CASSHGGTTEQFF. Together with reference TRBV14 and TRBJ2-1, the CDR3 gives the full variable domain: EAGVTQFPSHSVIEKGQTVTLRCDPISGHDNLYWYRRVMGKEIKFLLHFVKESKQDESGMPNNRFLAERTGGTYSTLKVQPAELEDSGVYFCASSHGGTTEQFFGPGTRLTVL.

The chain combines TRBV10-3 with TRBJ2-1; 11 nucleotides line up with TRBD2. This CDR3 has 13 amino acids. The V gene end was trimmed by 10 bases and the J gene end by 9 bases; junction bases not matched to a gene: 8. CDR1 and CDR2 from the germline V gene are ENHRY and SYGVKD. CDR3 loop: CASSGRADPEQFF. The DNA of the CDR3 is TGTGCCAGTAGCGGGAGGGCCGATCCTGAGCAGTTCTTC.

This clonotype was found many times. This sequence joins TRBV4-2 and TRBJ2-5, with TRBD2 identical over 8 bases. CDR1 and CDR2 (germline): LGHNA, YNFKEQ. The CDR3 runs to 15 residues. V lost 0 bases, J lost 4 bases, and 4 bases stayed unmatched. In nucleotides, the CDR3 is TGTGCCAGCAGCCAAGAGGGACTAGAGAGAGAGACCCAGTACTTC. Translated, it gives CASSQEGLERETQYF.